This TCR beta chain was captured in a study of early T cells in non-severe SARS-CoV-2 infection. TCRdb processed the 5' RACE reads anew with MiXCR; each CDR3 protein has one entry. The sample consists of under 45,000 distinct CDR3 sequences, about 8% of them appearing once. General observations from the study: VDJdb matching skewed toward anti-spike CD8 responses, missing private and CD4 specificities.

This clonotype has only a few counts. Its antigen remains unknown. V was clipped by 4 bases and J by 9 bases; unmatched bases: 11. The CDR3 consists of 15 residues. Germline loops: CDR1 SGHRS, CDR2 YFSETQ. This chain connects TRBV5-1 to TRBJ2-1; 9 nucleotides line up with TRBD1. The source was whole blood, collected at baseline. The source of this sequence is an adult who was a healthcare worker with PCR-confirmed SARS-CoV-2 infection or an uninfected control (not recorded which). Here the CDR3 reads CASSRRGQGSGEQFF. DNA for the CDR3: TGCGCCAGCAGCCGCCGGGGACAGGGAAGTGGTGAGCAGTTCTTC.